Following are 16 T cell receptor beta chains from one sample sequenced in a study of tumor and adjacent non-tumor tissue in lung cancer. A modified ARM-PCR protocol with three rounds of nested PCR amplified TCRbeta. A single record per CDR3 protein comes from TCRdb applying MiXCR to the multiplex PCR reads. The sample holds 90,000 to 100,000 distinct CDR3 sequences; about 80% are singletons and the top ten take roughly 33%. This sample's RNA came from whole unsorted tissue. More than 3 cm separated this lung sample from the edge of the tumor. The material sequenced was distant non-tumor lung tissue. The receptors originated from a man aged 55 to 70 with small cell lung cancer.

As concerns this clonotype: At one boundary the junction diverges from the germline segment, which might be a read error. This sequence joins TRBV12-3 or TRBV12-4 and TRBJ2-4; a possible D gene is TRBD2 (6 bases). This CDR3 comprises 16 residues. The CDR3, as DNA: TGTGACAGCACCCAGGACACGGGGGTAACCAAAAACATTCAGTACTTC. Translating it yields CDSTQDTGVTKNIQYF.

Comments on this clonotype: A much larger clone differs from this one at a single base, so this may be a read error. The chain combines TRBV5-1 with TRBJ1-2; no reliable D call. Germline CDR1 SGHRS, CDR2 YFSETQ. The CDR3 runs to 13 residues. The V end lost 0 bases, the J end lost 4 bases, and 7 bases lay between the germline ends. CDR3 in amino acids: CASSLVNSYGYTF. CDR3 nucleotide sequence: TGCGCCAGCAGCTTGGTTAACAGCTATGGCTACACCTTC. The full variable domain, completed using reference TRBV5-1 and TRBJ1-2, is KAGVTQTPRYLIKTRGQQVTLSCSPISGHRSVSWYQQTPGQGLQFLFEYFSETQRNKGNFPGRFSGRQFSNSRSEMNVSTLELGDSALYLCASSLVNSYGYTFGSGTRLTVV.

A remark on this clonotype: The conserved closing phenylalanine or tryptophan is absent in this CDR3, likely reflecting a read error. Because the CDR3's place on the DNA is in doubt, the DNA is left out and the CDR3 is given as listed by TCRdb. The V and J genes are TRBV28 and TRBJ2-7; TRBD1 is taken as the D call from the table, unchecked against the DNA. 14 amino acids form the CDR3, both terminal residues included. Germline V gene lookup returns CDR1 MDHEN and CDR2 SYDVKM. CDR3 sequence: CASRTGTWAYEQYL.

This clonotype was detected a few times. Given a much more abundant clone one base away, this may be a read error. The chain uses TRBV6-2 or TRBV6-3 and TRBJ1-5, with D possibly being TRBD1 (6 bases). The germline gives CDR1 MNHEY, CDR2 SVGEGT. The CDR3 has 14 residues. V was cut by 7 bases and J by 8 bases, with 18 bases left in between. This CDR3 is CASIKTGPREPQHF. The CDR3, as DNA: TGTGCCAGCATCAAAACAGGGCCGAGGGAGCCCCAGCATTTT.

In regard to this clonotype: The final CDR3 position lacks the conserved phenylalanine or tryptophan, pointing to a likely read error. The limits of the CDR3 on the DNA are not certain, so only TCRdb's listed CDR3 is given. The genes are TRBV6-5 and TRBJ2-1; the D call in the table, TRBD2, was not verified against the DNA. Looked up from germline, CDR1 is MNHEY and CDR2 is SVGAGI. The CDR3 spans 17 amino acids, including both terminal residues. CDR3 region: CASSSNSGRGPSYEQIV.

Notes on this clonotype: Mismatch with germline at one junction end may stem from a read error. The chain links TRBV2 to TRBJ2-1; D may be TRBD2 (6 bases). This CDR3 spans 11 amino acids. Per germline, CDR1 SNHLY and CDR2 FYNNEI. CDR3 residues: CASRDYSEQFF. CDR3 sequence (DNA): TGTGCCAGCAGGGACTACAGTGAGCAGTTCTTC.

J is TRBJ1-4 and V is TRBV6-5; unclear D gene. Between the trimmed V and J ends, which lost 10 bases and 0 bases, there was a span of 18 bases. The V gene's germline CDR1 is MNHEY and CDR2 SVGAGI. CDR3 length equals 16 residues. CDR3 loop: CANATKDSTTNEKLFF. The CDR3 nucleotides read TGTGCCAACGCCACCAAGGATTCAACAACTAATGAAAAACTGTTTTTT.

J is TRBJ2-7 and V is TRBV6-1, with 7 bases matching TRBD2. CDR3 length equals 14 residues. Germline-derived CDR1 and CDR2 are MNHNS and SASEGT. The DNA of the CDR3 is TGTGCCAGCAGGACTGAAGCGGGAATGAGCGAGCAGTACGTT. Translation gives CASRTEAGMSEQYV.

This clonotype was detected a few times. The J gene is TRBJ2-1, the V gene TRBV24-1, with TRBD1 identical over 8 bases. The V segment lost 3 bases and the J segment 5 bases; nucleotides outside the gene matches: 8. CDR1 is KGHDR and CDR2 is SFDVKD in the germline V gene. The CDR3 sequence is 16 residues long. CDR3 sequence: CATSDPGQGPHNEQFF. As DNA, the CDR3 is TGTGCCACCAGTGATCCAGGACAGGGACCCCACAATGAGCAGTTCTTC.

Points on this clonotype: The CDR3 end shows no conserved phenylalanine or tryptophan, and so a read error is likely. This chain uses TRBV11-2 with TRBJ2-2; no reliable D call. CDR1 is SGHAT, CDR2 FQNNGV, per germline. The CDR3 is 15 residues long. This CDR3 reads CASSLLWSNTGELFL. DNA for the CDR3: TGTGCCAGCAGTTTATTGTGGTCGAACACCGGCGAGCTGTTTCTT.

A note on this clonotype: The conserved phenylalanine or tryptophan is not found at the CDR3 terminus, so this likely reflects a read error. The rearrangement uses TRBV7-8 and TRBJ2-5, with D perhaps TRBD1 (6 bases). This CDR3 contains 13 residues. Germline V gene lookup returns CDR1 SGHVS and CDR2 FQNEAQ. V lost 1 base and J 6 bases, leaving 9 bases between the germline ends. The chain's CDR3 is CASSLDRGKTQYL. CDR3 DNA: TGTGCCAGCAGCTTAGATAGGGGGAAGACCCAGTACCTC.

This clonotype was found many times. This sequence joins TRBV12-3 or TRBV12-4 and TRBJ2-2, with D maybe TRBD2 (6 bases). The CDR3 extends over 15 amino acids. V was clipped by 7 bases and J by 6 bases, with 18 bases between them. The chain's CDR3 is CASTLGVAVSGELFF. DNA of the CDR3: TGTGCCAGCACCTTGGGGGTAGCGGTTTCCGGGGAGCTGTTTTTT.

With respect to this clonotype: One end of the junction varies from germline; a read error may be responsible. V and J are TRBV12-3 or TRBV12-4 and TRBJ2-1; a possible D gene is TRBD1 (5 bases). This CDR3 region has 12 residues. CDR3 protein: CACSLQDGEQFF. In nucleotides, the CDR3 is TGTGCCTGCAGTCTACAGGACGGTGAGCAGTTCTTC.

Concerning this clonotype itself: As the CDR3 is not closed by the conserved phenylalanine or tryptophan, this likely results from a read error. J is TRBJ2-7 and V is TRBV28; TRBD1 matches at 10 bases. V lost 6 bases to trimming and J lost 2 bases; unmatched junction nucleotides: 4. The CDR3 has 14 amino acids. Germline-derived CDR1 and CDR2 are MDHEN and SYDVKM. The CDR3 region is CASRTGTGAYEQYP. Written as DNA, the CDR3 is TGTGCCAGCAGAACCGGGACAGGGGCCTACGAGCAGTACCCC.

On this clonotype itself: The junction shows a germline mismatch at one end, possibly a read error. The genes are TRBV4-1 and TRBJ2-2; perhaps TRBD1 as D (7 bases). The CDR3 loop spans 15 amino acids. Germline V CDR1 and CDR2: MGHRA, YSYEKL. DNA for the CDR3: TGCGCCAGCATCAGCAGGGGGGCCTGTACCGGGGAACTGTTTTTT. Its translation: CASISRGACTGELFF.

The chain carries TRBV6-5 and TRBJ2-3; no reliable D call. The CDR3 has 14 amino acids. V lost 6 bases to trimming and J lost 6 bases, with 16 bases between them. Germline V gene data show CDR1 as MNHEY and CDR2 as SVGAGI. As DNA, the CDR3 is TGTGCCAGCAGGGCTAGATGGAGTAGGGATACGCAGTATTTT. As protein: CASRARWSRDTQYF.